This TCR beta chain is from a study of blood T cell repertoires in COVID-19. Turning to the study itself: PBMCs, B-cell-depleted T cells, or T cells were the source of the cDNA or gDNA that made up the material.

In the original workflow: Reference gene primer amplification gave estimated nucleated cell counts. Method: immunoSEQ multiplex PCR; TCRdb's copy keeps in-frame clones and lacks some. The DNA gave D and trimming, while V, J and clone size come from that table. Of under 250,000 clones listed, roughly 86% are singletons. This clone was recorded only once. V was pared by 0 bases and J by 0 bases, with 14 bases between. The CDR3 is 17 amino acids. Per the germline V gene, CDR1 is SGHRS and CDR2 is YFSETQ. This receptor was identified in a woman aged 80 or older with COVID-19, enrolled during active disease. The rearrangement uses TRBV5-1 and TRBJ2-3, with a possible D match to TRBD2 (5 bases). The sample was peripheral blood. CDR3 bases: TGCGCCAGCAGCTTGGGAGGGCTCTCTACTAGCACAGATACGCAGTATTTT. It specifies CASSLGGLSTSTDTQYF.